Shown below are 22 T cell receptor beta chains from a single sample sequenced in a study of CD8+ T cells in alopecia areata. Sequencing relied on a cDNA template that was reverse transcribed from extracted RNA. Some clones are missing from TCRdb's copy, which holds only in-frame ones; the method was immunoSEQ multiplex PCR. The data show more than 90,000 clones, with none appearing a single time. The sequenced material came from lesional skin. Receptors originate from a C3H/HeJ mouse with alopecia areata. Mice of this strain are of MHC haplotype H2-k.

A few counts support this clone. Genes and germline are mouse. The read finishes 4 residues shy of the CDR3 end, and the germline J gene is used to complete it. The chain couples TRBV13-1 to TRBJ1-1; 9 bases are a match to TRBD1. The CDR3 runs 13 residues. Germline CDR1 is NSHNY and CDR2 is SYGAGN. The CDR3 bases that were read are TGTGCCAGCAGTGATCGGGACAGGGAA. As protein: CASSDRDRE. The entire CDR3 protein is CASSDRDREEVFF.

Many counts were recorded for this clone. Gene names are mouse gene names. The read ends 4 residues shy of where the CDR3 ends; the end is completed using the germline J gene. The sample contains more than one DNA sequence encoding this CDR3. The J gene is TRBJ2-7, the V gene TRBV13-3, with 12 bases aligning to TRBD2. Germline CDR1 NNHDY, CDR2 SYVADS. This CDR3 is built from 15 residues. The CDR3 sequence: CASSDRLGGRDEQYF. CDR3 bases read: TGTGCCAGCAGTGATAGACTGGGGGGGCGGGAT.

A note on this clone: Genes here carry mouse names. CDR3 DNA (partial): TGCACCTGCAGTGCAGTCGGGACATCCCAAGAC. This sequence encodes CTCSAVGTSQD. The whole CDR3 sequence reads CTCSAVGTSQDTQYF. The chain recombines TRBV1 with TRBJ2-5; D may be TRBD1 (6 bases). Read sequence stops 4 residues before the CDR3 end, and the germline J gene provides the missing end. V lost 1 base and J 2 bases, leaving 10 bases between the germline ends. CDR3 length equals 15 residues. Per the germline V gene, CDR1 is NSQYPW and CDR2 is LRSPGD (reference sequence).

On this clone: The gene names given are mouse names. The read ends 4 residues before the CDR3 terminus; that terminus is restored from the germline J gene. V gene TRBV19 combines with J gene TRBJ1-1; possibly TRBD1 for D (6 bases). The CDR3 runs 13 residues. The germline CDR1 and CDR2 sequences are FNHDT and SITEND (reference sequence). Trimming shortened V by 3 bases and J by 3 bases, and 9 bases separated the two germline ends. Incomplete CDR3 DNA: TGTGCCAGCAGTAGGGACATTTACACA. It codes for CASSRDIYT. The entire CDR3 is CASSRDIYTEVFF. The whole variable domain, filled in from reference TRBV19 and TRBJ1-1, reads GGIITQTPKFLIGQEGQKLTLKCQQNFNHDTMYWYRQDSGKGLRLIYYSITENDLQKGDLSEGYDASREKKSSFSLTVTSAQKNEMAVFLCASSRDIYTEVFFGKGTRLTVV.

This clone was seen more than once but under ten times. Mouse gene names apply. The sequenced CDR3 bases are TGTGCTAGCAGTAGAGATCCGACAGGGATTAACCAAGAC. As protein: CASSRDPTGINQD. The full CDR3 protein is CASSRDPTGINQDTQYF. This rearrangement joins TRBV17 to TRBJ2-5, with TRBD1 identical over 7 bases. The read ends 4 residues before the CDR3 terminus; that terminus is restored from the germline J gene. The V gene's germline CDR1 is MNHDT and CDR2 YYDKIL. J gave up 0 bases and V 0 bases, and 6 bases lay outside the gene matches. This CDR3 is built from 17 residues.

Details on this clone: The gene names here belong to mouse. The sequenced fragment ends 4 residues before the CDR3 boundary, so the rest is inferred from the germline J gene. The chain carries TRBV13-3 and TRBJ2-7, with unresolved D. V lost 1 base to trimming and J lost 3 bases, with 8 bases between them. The CDR3 spans 13 residues. Germline V gene data show CDR1 as NNHDY and CDR2 as SYVADS. The CDR3 sequence is CASSDHRYYEQYF. The sequenced part of the CDR3 DNA is TGTGCCAGCAGTGATCACAGATACTAT.

A word on this clone: Genes and germline come from the mouse. The read ends 4 residues shy of where the CDR3 ends; the end is completed using the germline J gene. V gene TRBV1 combines with J gene TRBJ2-7; 8 bases fit TRBD2. The CDR3 contains 15 residues. Germline CDR1 NSQYPW, CDR2 LRSPGD (reference sequence). CDR3 amino acids: CTCSAPLLGGYEQYF. The DNA read from the CDR3 is TGCACCTGCAGTGCACCGCTCCTGGGGGGTTAT.

This clone has a count of ten or more. Each gene name is a mouse one. Read sequence stops 4 residues before the CDR3 end, and the germline J gene provides the missing end. The V gene is TRBV13-2, the J gene TRBJ1-4; 7 nucleotides agree with TRBD1. V lost 0 bases, J lost 3 bases, and 2 bases stayed unmatched. From germline, CDR1 is NNHNN and CDR2 SYGAGS (reference sequence). The CDR3 is made up of 15 amino acids. This CDR3 is CASGDAQGTNERLFF. CDR3 DNA, as far as it was read: TGTGCCAGCGGTGATGCACAGGGGACCAACGAA.

Worth noting for this clone: Here the gene names and germline are mouse. The read gets to within 4 residues of the CDR3 end, and the germline J gene fills in the rest. This chain uses TRBV16 with TRBJ2-7; 7 positions match TRBD1. The CDR3 extends over 13 amino acids. Germline CDR1 and CDR2: SGHSA and FRNQAP. CDR3 region: CASSLADRDEQYF. The covered CDR3 bases are TGTGCAAGCAGCTTAGCAGACAGGGAT.

This clone was seen more than once but under ten times. The germline and genes are mouse ones. The CDR3 goes on 4 residues after the read ends, and that part is filled in from the germline J gene. Other DNA sequences in the sample encode the same CDR3. The rearrangement uses TRBV19 and TRBJ2-1; TRBD2 aligns across 11 bases. V dropped 4 bases and J dropped 0; count of bases not matched to a gene: 3. The CDR3 consists of 16 residues. Per germline, CDR1 FNHDT and CDR2 SITEND (reference sequence). The DNA read from the CDR3 is TGTGCCAGCAGTCGGGACTGGGGGAATAACTATGCT. Translated: CASSRDWGNNYA. The whole CDR3 sequence is CASSRDWGNNYAEQFF. Drawing the rest from reference TRBV19 and TRBJ2-1, the complete variable domain is GGIITQTPKFLIGQEGQKLTLKCQQNFNHDTMYWYRQDSGKGLRLIYYSITENDLQKGDLSEGYDASREKKSSFSLTVTSAQKNEMAVFLCASSRDWGNNYAEQFFGPGTRLTVL.

Of note for this clone: All gene names here are mouse names. The sequence runs out 4 residues before the end of the CDR3; the remainder is reconstructed from the germline J gene. The chain has TRBV13-3 and TRBJ1-4, with D perhaps TRBD1 (6 bases). Trimming cost V 8 bases and J 3 bases, with 11 bases left between them. The CDR3 length is 13 residues. Germline loops: CDR1 NNHDY, CDR2 SYVADS. The CDR3 DNA, read in part, is TGTGCCAGTCTGGACAGTACCAACGAA. Its translation is CASLDSTNE. The entire CDR3 protein reads CASLDSTNERLFF.

On this clone: These gene names are mouse names. Read coverage stops 4 residues before the CDR3 terminus; the germline J gene supplies the remainder. The same CDR3 is also encoded by other DNA sequences in this sample. The chain recombines TRBV1 with TRBJ1-4, with D perhaps TRBD1 (5 bases). CDR1 and CDR2 (germline): NSQYPW, LRSPGD (reference sequence). Trimming took off 1 base at V and 1 base at J, with 10 bases between the two ends. CDR3 length equals 16 residues. The CDR3 loop is CTCSAVRRGSNERLFF. The CDR3 bases that were read are TGCACCTGCAGTGCAGTAAGGAGGGGTTCCAACGAA.

A remark on this clone: Gene names are mouse gene names. The read stops 4 residues short of the end of the CDR3; the missing end is completed from the germline J gene. V and J are TRBV14 and TRBJ2-5, with D possibly matching TRBD1 (5 bases). CDR3 length: 13 amino acids. Germline values: CDR1 SGHDT, CDR2 FRDEAV. Trimming cost V 5 bases and J 1 base, with 8 bases left between them. Incomplete CDR3 DNA: TGTGCCAGCAGATCAGGGTACCAAGAC. Encoded protein: CASRSGYQD. The CDR3 as a whole reads CASRSGYQDTQYF.

This clone was observed a few times. Any gene name here is a mouse gene name. The read ends 4 residues early relative to the CDR3; the germline J gene fills the gap. The V call is TRBV13-3, the J call TRBJ2-5; 9 positions match TRBD1. The CDR3 has 14 residues. In germline, CDR1 is NNHDY, CDR2 SYVADS. With 5 bases clipped from V and 3 bases from J, the junction kept 4 bases outside the gene matches. The CDR3 region is CASSPTGGQDTQYF. Incomplete CDR3 DNA: TGTGCCAGCAGCCCGACAGGGGGGCAAGAC.

To note about this clone: Gene names follow the mouse nomenclature. The CDR3 extends 4 residues past the end of the read, so its final part is completed from the germline J gene. The V gene is TRBV13-3, the J gene TRBJ1-2; 9 bases agree with TRBD1. The CDR3 extends over 13 amino acids. J lost 1 base, V lost 7 bases, and 2 bases had no gene match. Germline loops: CDR1 NNHDY, CDR2 SYVADS. The CDR3 loop is CASAGQGNSDYTF. CDR3 DNA, as far as it was read: TGTGCCAGCGCGGGACAGGGAAACTCC.

For this clone: Mouse germline and gene names are used. The sequenced CDR3 bases are TGTGCCAGCGGTGAGGGGACAGGGGGCCCCATTTCCAACGAA. Protein: CASGEGTGGPISNE. The whole CDR3 reads CASGEGTGGPISNERLFF. The chain couples TRBV13-2 to TRBJ1-4, with 12 bases lining up with TRBD1. The read is 4 residues too short to cover the CDR3 end, so that end is filled in from the germline J gene. The ends lost 2 bases at V and 0 bases at J; junction bases unmatched: 5. Looked up from germline, CDR1 is NNHNN and CDR2 is SYGAGS (reference sequence). CDR3 length: 18 amino acids.

On this clone itself: One end of the junction fails to match germline, which may point to a read error. Genes and germline come from the mouse. The DNA ends 4 residues before the CDR3 does, and the rest of the CDR3 is filled in from the germline J gene. This sequence joins TRBV19 and TRBJ2-1; TRBD2 aligns across 7 bases. Germline V lookup: CDR1 FNHDT, CDR2 SITEND (reference sequence). The CDR3 runs to 13 residues. The CDR3 bases that were read are TGTGCCGGCAGTATTGTGGGGGGAGCT. This gives the protein CAGSIVGGA. The entire CDR3 is CAGSIVGGAEQFF.

This clone was picked up a small number of times. Gene names and germline refer to mouse. Read data end 4 residues before the CDR3 end; the end is taken from the germline J gene. The V and J genes are TRBV1 and TRBJ2-5, with 11 bases lining up with TRBD1. The ends lost 0 bases at V and 3 bases at J; junction bases unmatched: 5. This CDR3 is built from 17 residues. CDR1 and CDR2 (germline): NSQYPW, LRSPGD (reference sequence). Partial CDR3 DNA: TGCACCTGCAGTGCAGAGAAGGGGGACAGGGGGCAAGAC. Amino acid sequence: CTCSAEKGDRGQD. The full CDR3 reads CTCSAEKGDRGQDTQYF.

This clone was found a few times. Mouse names are used for the genes. The read terminates 4 residues before the CDR3 end, so the remaining end is supplied by the germline J gene. The chain employs TRBV13-3 and TRBJ1-2; 7 bases match TRBD1. Germline V CDR1 and CDR2: NNHDY, SYVADS. CDR3 length equals 13 residues. Trimming removed 5 bases from V and 3 bases from J; junction bases left unmatched: 4. CDR3 amino acids: CASRFRGYSDYTF. The DNA read from the CDR3 is TGTGCCAGCAGGTTCAGGGGGTACTCC.

This clone was seen a few times. The genes are named according to mouse. The read terminates 4 residues ahead of where the CDR3 ends, so the germline J gene completes it. This chain joins TRBV1 and TRBJ2-3; 7 positions agree with TRBD2. V was pared by 1 base and J by 1 base, with 5 bases of the junction left unmatched. There are 16 residues in the CDR3. CDR1 and CDR2 from the germline V gene are NSQYPW and LRSPGD (reference sequence). The sequenced CDR3 bases are TGCACCTGCAGTGCAGTGGGGGGAGAGGGTGCAGAA. Its protein is CTCSAVGGEGAE. In full, the CDR3 is CTCSAVGGEGAETLYF.

This clone was seen a few times. Gene names denote mouse genes. The CDR3 end falls 4 residues outside the read, so it is completed with the germline J gene. The genes are TRBV13-3 and TRBJ1-4, with 8 bases matching TRBD1. The length of the CDR3 is 15 residues. Germline CDR1 and CDR2: NNHDY and SYVADS. The junction had 9 bases not matched to a gene; V was cut back by 5 bases and J by 6 bases. The CDR3 sequence is CASSPGTGADERLFF. The CDR3 DNA, read in part, is TGTGCCAGCAGCCCCGGGACAGGAGCAGACGAA.

As to this clone: Mouse gene names apply. Sequencing ends 4 residues short of the CDR3 end; the germline J gene provides the rest. J is TRBJ2-3 and V is TRBV19; D call uncertain. The germline V and J ends were trimmed by 2 bases and 0 bases, with 10 bases remaining between them. Germline V CDR1 and CDR2: FNHDT, SITEND (reference sequence). CDR3 length: 15 amino acids. The chain's CDR3 is CASSIRQNSAETLYF. The DNA read from the CDR3 is TGTGCCAGCAGTATCAGGCAAAATAGTGCAGAA.